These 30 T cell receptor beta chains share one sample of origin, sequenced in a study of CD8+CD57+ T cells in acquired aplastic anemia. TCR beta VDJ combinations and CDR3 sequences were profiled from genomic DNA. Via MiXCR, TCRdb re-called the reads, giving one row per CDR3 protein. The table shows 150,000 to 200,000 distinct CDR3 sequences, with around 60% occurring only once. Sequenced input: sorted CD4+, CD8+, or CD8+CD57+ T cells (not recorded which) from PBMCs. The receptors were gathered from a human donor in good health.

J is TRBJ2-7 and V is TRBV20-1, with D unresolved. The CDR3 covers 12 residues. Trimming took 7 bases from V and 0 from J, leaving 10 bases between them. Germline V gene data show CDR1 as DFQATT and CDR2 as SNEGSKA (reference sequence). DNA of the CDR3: TGCAGTGTGGGTGGGGACTCCTACGAGCAGTACTTC. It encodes CSVGGDSYEQYF.

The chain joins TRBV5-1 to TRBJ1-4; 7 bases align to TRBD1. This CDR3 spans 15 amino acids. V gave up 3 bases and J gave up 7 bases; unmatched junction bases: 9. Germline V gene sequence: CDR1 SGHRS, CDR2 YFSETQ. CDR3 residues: CASSSGQAFAEKLFF. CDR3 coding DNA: TGCGCCAGCAGCTCTGGACAGGCTTTTGCTGAAAAACTGTTTTTT.

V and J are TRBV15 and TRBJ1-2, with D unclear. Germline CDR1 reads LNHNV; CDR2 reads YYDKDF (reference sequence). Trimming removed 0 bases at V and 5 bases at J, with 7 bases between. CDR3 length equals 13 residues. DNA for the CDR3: TGTGCCACCAGCAGAGATTCGGATTATGGCTACACCTTC. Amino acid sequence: CATSRDSDYGYTF.

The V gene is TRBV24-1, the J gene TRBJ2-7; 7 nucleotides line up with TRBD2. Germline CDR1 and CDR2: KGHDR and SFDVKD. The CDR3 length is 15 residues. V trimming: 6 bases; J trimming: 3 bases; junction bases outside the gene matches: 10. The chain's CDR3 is CATSLGVGGSYEQYF. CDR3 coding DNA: TGTGCCACCAGTCTCGGGGTCGGCGGGAGCTACGAGCAGTACTTC.

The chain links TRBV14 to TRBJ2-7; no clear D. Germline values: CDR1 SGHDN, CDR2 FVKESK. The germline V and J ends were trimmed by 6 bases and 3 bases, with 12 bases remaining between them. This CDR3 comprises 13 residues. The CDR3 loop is CASSVSLYYEQYF. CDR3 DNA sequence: TGTGCCAGCAGTGTGAGCTTGTACTACGAGCAGTACTTC.

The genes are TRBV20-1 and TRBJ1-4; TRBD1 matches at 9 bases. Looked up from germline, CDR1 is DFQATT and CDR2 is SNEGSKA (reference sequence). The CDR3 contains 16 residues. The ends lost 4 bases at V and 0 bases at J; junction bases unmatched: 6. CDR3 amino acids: CSATTGGGATNEKLFF. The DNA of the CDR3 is TGCAGTGCTACTACAGGGGGCGGTGCAACTAATGAAAAACTGTTTTTT.

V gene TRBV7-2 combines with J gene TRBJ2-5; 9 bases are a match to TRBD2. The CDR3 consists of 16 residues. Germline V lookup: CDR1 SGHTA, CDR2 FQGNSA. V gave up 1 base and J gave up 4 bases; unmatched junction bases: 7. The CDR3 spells CASSLGRGGLRETQYF. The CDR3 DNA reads TGTGCCAGCAGCTTAGGGCGGGGGGGCCTTCGAGAGACCCAGTACTTC.

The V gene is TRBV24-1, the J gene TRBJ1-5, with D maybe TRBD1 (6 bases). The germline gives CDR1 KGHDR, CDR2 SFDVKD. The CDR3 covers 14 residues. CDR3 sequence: CDTPGPGVNQPQHF. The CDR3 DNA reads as TGTGACACTCCCGGCCCAGGGGTTAATCAGCCCCAGCATTTT.

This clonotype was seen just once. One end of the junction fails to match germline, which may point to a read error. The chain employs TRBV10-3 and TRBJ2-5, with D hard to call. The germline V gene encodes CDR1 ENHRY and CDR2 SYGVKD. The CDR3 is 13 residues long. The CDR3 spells CASSYSPPETQYF. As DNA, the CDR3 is TGTGCCAGCAGTTACTCCCCTCCGGAGACCCAGTACTTC.

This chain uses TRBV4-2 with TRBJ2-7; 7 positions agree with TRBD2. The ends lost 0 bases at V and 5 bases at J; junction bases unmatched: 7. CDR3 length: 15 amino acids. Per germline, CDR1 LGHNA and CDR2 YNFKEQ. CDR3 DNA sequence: TGTGCCAGCAGCCAAGACCGGGGGAGGGGCCACGAGCAGTACTTC. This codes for CASSQDRGRGHEQYF.

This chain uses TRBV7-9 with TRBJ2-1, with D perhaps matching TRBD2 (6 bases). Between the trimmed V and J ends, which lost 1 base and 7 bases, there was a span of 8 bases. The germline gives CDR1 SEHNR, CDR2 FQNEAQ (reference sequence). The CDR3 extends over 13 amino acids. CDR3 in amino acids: CASSLDGGNEQFF. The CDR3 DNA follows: TGTGCCAGCAGCTTAGACGGAGGGAATGAGCAGTTCTTC. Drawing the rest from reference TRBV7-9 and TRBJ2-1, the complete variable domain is DTGVSQNPRHKITKRGQNVTFRCDPISEHNRLYWYRQTLGQGPEFLTYFQNEAQLEKSRLLSDRFSAERPKGSFSTLEIQRTEQGDSAMYLCASSLDGGNEQFFGPGTRLTVL.

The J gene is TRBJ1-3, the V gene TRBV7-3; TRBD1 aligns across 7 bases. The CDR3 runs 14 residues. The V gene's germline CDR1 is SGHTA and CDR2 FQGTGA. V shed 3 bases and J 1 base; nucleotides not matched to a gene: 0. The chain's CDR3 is CASSLGQSGNTIYF. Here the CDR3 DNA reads TGTGCCAGCAGCTTGGGACAGTCTGGAAACACCATATATTTT.

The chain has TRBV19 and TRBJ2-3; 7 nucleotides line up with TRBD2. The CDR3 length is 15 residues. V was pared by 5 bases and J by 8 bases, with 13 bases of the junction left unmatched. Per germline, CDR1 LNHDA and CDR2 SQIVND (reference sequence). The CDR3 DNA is TGTGCCAGTAGTCGTGAGGGACTACAGCTCAGTACGCAGTATTTT. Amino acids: CASSREGLQLSTQYF.

Here the CDR3 reads CASGTANTEAFF. The CDR3 nucleotides are TGTGCCAGTGGGACAGCGAACACTGAAGCTTTCTTT. The chain recombines TRBV19 with TRBJ1-1; TRBD1 matches at 7 bases. The CDR3 totals 12 residues. CDR1 is LNHDA and CDR2 is SQIVND in the germline V gene (reference sequence). V lost 8 bases and J lost 1; bases outside the gene matches: 1.

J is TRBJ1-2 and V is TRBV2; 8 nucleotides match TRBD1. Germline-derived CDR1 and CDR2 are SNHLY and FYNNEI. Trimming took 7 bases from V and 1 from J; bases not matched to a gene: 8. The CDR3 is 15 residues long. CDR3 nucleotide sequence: TGTGCCAGCATACCCCAGGGGGCGGGTAACTATGGCTACACCTTC. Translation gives CASIPQGAGNYGYTF.

The CDR3 loop reads CSAPDLGHNEQFF. CDR3 bases: TGCAGTGCCCCGGACCTCGGGCACAATGAGCAGTTCTTC. This rearrangement joins TRBV20-1 to TRBJ2-1; no clear D. Trimming took off 6 bases at V and 5 bases at J, with 14 bases between the two ends. The CDR3 has 13 residues. Germline CDR1 and CDR2: DFQATT and SNEGSKA (reference sequence).

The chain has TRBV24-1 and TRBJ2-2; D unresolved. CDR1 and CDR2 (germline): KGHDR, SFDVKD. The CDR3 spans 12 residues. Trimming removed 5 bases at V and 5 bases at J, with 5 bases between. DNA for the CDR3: TGTGCCACCAGTGCGGAGACCGGGGAGCTGTTTTTT. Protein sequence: CATSAETGELFF.

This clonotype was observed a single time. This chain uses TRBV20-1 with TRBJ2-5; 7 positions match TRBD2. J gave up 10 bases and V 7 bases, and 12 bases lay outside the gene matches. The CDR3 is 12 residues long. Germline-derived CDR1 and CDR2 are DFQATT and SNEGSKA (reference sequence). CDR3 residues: CSVSSGAVSQYF. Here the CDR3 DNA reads TGCAGTGTTTCCAGCGGGGCCGTGAGCCAGTACTTC.

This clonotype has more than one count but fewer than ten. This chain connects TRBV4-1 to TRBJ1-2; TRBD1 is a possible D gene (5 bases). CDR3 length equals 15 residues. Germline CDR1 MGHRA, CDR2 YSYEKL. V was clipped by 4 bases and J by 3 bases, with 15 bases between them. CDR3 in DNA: TGCGCCAGCAGCCCCATACCTGGGACGGACTATGGCTACACCTTC. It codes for CASSPIPGTDYGYTF.

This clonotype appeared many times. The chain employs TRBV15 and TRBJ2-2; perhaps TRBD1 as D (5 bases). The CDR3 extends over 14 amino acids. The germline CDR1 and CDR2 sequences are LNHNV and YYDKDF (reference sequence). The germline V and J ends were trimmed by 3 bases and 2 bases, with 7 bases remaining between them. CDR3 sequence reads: CATSRTANTGELFF. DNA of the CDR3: TGTGCCACCAGCAGGACAGCCAACACCGGGGAGCTGTTTTTT.

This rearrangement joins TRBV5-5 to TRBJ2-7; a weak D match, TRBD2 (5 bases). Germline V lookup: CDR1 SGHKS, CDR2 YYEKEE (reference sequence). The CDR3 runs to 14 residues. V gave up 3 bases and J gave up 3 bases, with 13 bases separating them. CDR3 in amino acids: CASSSPGGSYEQYF. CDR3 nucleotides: TGTGCCAGCAGCTCACCCGGAGGTAGCTACGAGCAGTACTTC.

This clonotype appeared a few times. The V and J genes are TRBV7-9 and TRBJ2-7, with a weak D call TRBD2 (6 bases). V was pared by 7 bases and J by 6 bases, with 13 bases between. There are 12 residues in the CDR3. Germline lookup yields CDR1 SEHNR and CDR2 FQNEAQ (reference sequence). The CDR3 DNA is TGTGCCAGCAACGCTCGGAGGGGCGAGCAGTACTTC. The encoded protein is CASNARRGEQYF. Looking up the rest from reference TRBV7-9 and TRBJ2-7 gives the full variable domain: DTGVSQNPRHKITKRGQNVTFRCDPISEHNRLYWYRQTLGQGPEFLTYFQNEAQLEKSRLLSDRFSAERPKGSFSTLEIQRTEQGDSAMYLCASNARRGEQYFGPGTRLTVT.

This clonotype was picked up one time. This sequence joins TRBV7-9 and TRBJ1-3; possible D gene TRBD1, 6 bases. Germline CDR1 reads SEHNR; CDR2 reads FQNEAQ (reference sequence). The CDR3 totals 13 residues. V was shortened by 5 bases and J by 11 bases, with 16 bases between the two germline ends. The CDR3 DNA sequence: TGTGCCAGCAGCCCACAGGGAACGGAGTCCATATATTTT. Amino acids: CASSPQGTESIYF.

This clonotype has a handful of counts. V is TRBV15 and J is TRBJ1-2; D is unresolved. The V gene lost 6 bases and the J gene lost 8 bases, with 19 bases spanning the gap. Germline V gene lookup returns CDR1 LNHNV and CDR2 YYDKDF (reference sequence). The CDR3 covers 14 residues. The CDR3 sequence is CATRPGVGRGGYTF. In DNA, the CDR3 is TGTGCCACCAGACCAGGAGTAGGGAGAGGAGGCTACACCTTC.

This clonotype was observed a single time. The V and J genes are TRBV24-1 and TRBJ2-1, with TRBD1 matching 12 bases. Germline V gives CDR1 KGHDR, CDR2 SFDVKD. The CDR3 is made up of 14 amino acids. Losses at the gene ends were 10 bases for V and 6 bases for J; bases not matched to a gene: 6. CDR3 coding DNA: TGTGCCACAAGGGACAGGGGGCAACTCAATGAGCAGTTCTTC. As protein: CATRDRGQLNEQFF.

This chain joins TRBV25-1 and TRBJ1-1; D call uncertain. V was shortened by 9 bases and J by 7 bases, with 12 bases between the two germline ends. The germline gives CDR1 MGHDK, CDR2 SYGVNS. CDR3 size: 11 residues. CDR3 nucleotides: TGTGCCAGTTCGCGTTCGGGTGAAGCTTTCTTT. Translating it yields CASSRSGEAFF.

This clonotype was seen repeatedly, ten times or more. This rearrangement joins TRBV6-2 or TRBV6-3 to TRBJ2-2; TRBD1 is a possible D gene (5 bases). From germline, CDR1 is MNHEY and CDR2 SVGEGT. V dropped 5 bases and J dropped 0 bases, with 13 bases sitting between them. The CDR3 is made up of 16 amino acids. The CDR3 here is CASSQDTWTNTGELFF. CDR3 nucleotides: TGTGCCAGCAGTCAGGACACTTGGACGAACACCGGGGAGCTGTTTTTT.

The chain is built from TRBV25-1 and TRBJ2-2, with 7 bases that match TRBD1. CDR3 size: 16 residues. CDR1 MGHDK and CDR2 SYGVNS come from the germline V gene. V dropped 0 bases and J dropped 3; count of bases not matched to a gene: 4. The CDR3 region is CASSEYRDRDTGELFF. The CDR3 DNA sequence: TGTGCCAGCAGTGAATACCGGGACAGAGACACCGGGGAGCTGTTTTTT.

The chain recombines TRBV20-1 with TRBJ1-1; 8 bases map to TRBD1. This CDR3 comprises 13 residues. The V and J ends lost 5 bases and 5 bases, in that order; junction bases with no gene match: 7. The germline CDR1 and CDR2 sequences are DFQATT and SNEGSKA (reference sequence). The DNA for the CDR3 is TGCAGTGCTCTTGAGACAGGGGCAACTGAAGCTTTCTTT. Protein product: CSALETGATEAFF.

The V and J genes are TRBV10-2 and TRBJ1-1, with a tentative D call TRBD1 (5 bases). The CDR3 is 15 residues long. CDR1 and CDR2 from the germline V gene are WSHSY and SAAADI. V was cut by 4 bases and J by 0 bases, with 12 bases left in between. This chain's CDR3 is CASSASGQMNTEAFF. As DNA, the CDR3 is TGCGCCAGCAGTGCCTCCGGACAAATGAACACTGAAGCTTTCTTT.